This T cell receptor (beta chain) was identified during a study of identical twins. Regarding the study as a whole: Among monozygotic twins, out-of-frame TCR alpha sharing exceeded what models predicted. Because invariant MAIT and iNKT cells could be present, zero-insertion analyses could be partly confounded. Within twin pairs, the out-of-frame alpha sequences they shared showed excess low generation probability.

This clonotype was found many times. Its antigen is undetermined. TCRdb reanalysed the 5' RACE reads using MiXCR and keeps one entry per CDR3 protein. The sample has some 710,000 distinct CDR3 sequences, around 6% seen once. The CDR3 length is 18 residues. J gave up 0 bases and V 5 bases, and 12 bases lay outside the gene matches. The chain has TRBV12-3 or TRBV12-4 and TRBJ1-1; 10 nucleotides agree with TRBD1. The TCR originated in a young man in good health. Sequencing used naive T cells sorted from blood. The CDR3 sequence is CASSQTADRGYMNTEAFF. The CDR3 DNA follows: TGTGCCAGCAGTCAAACAGCGGACAGGGGGTACATGAACACTGAAGCTTTCTTT.